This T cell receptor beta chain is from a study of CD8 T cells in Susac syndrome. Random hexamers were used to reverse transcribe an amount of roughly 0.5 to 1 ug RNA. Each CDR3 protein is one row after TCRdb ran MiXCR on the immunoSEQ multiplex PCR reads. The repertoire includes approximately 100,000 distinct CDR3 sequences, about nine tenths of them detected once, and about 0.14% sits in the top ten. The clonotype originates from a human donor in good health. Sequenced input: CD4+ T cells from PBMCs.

The DNA for the CDR3 is TGTGCCAGCAGTGAAGACAGGGGGCCGTATGGCTACACCTTC. Translated: CASSEDRGPYGYTF. J is TRBJ1-2 and V is TRBV2; 9 nucleotides align to TRBD1. The CDR3 has 14 amino acids. Trimming removed 1 base from V and 5 bases from J; junction bases left unmatched: 2. Per germline, CDR1 SNHLY and CDR2 FYNNEI.